These 9 T cell receptor beta chains were all obtained from the same sample, sequenced in a study of blood T cell repertoires in COVID-19. The assay was immunoSEQ multiplex PCR, and TCRdb's table has in-frame clones only and misses some. Found here are 150,000 to 160,000 clones, 84% of them singletons; the top ten hold 9.8%. The material sequenced was peripheral blood. All receptors come from a woman between 45 and 65 years old with acute or convalescent COVID-19.

The chain uses TRBV3-1 (or the pseudogene TRBV3-2) and TRBJ2-1; D perhaps matches TRBD2 (6 bases). V was shortened by 0 bases and J by 0 bases, with 12 bases between the two germline ends. CDR3 length: 17 amino acids. CDR1 and CDR2 from the germline V gene are LGHDT and YNNKEL (reference sequence). CDR3 residues: CASSQDWRESSYNEQFF. The CDR3, as DNA: TGTGCCAGCAGCCAAGATTGGAGGGAGAGCTCCTACAATGAGCAGTTCTTC.

The chain couples TRBV28 to TRBJ2-2; 10 positions match TRBD2. J gave up 5 bases and V 6 bases, and 15 bases lay outside the gene matches. Germline CDR1 is MDHEN and CDR2 is SYDVKM. The CDR3 covers 18 residues. CDR3 nucleotide sequence: TGTGCCAGCAGACTTATAAGTCTAGCGGGAGATTGGACCGGGGAGCTGTTTTTT. Amino acid sequence: CASRLISLAGDWTGELFF.

The rearrangement links TRBV5-4 to TRBJ2-3; D may be TRBD2 (5 bases). CDR3 length: 15 residues. Germline CDR1 and CDR2: SGHNT and YYREEE (reference sequence). V lost 1 base, J lost 1 base, and 10 bases lay in between. The CDR3 sequence is CASSLRGLGTDTQYF. CDR3 in DNA: TGTGCCAGCAGCTTGCGCGGGCTGGGCACAGATACGCAGTATTTT.

The chain links TRBV29-1 to TRBJ1-1; D may be TRBD1 (6 bases). The germline V gene encodes CDR1 SQVTM and CDR2 ANQGSEA. This CDR3 comprises 15 residues. The germline V and J ends were trimmed by 7 bases and 4 bases, with 22 bases remaining between them. The CDR3 reads CSASRTARFFTEAFF. In DNA, the CDR3 is TGCAGCGCTTCCAGGACAGCCCGTTTTTTCACTGAAGCTTTCTTT.

This clone was detected only a few times. V usage is TRBV4-2 and J usage is TRBJ2-1, with 13 bases aligning to TRBD2. There are 16 residues in the CDR3. V lost 4 bases and J lost 8; bases outside the gene matches: 8. Germline CDR1 reads LGHNA; CDR2 reads YNFKEQ. CDR3 bases: TGTGCCAGCAGCCTTGTACTAGCGGGAGGGCCCTATGAGCAGTTCTTC. Encoded protein: CASSLVLAGGPYEQFF.

This clone has ten or more counts. This chain links TRBV4-1 with TRBJ1-4; unclear D gene. The V end lost 5 bases, the J end lost 3 bases, and 16 bases lay between the germline ends. CDR3 length equals 16 residues. Germline CDR1 is MGHRA and CDR2 is YSYEKL. The CDR3 coding sequence is TGCGCCAGCAGCGCCGAGGGCAGCGTGGCTAATGAAAAACTGTTTTTT. Translated, it gives CASSAEGSVANEKLFF.

The CDR3: CASSLSAGGTDTQYF. The DNA of the CDR3 is TGTGCCAGCAGCTTATCAGCGGGAGGAACAGATACGCAGTATTTT. The chain uses TRBV7-2 and TRBJ2-3; 9 bases are a match to TRBD2. This CDR3 spans 15 amino acids. With V trimmed by 2 bases and J by 3 bases, 3 bases remained unmatched. The germline V gene encodes CDR1 SGHTA and CDR2 FQGNSA.

CDR3 residues: CASSALGPSTDTQYF. CDR3 nucleotide sequence: TGCGCCAGCAGCGCTTTGGGGCCTAGCACAGATACGCAGTATTTT. The chain links TRBV5-1 to TRBJ2-3; D is perhaps TRBD1 (5 bases). Germline-derived CDR1 and CDR2 are SGHRS and YFSETQ. The CDR3 sequence is 15 residues long. V was cut by 4 bases and J by 0 bases, with 12 bases left in between.

The rearrangement links TRBV5-1 to TRBJ2-5, with 8 bases matching TRBD1. The germline CDR1 and CDR2 sequences are SGHRS and YFSETQ. This CDR3 comprises 15 residues. V gave up 2 bases and J gave up 5 bases; unmatched junction bases: 8. The CDR3 protein is CASSFRTGQGETQYF. The CDR3 coding sequence is TGCGCCAGCAGCTTCCGGACAGGGCAAGGGGAGACCCAGTACTTC.